Detailed here is one T cell receptor (beta chain). The method was immunoSEQ multiplex PCR; TCRdb's version includes in-frame clones alone and lacks a portion of them. The sample has fewer than 500,000 clones; around 87% are singletons. The data stem from a study of blood T cell repertoires in COVID-19. The J segment lost 7 bases and the V segment lost 6 bases, leaving 8 bases of the junction unmatched. This CDR3 region has 15 residues. In germline, CDR1 is WNHNN, CDR2 SYGVQD (reference sequence). The rearrangement links TRBV10-1 to TRBJ1-6; 8 bases map to TRBD1. The origin of this receptor is a man aged 25 to 45 who had recovered from COVID-19. Sequenced input: PBMCs or T cells enriched from blood (not recorded which). CDR3 coding DNA: TGCGCCAGCAGCCCTGGACAGGGAGAAAATTCACCCCTCCACTTT. Amino acid sequence: CASSPGQGENSPLHF.